This TCR beta chain originates from a study of blood T cell repertoires in COVID-19. As for the study in general: Researchers got acute and convalescent COVID-19 samples from the United States, Italy and Spain.

The trim removed 1 base at V and 8 bases at J, leaving 8 bases unmatched. CDR3 length equals 16 residues. Germline values: CDR1 SEHNR, CDR2 FQNEAQ (reference sequence). Method: immunoSEQ multiplex PCR; TCRdb's copy keeps in-frame clones and lacks some. The profile covers around 300,000 clones, with approximately 88% appearing a single time and around 4.6% taken by the ten largest. Sequencing was performed on PBMCs or T cells enriched from blood (not recorded which). The origin of this receptor is a man aged 30 to 39 who had recovered from COVID-19. V gene TRBV7-9 combines with J gene TRBJ1-2; the match to TRBD1 covers 12 bases. CDR3 DNA sequence: TGTGCCAGCAGCTTAGGGGACAGGGGGCATTTATGGGGCTACACCTTC. This translates into CASSLGDRGHLWGYTF. Based on the CDR3 plus reference TRBV7-9 and TRBJ1-2, the full variable domain is DTGVSQNPRHKITKRGQNVTFRCDPISEHNRLYWYRQTLGQGPEFLTYFQNEAQLEKSRLLSDRFSAERPKGSFSTLEIQRTEQGDSAMYLCASSLGDRGHLWGYTFGSGTRLTVV.